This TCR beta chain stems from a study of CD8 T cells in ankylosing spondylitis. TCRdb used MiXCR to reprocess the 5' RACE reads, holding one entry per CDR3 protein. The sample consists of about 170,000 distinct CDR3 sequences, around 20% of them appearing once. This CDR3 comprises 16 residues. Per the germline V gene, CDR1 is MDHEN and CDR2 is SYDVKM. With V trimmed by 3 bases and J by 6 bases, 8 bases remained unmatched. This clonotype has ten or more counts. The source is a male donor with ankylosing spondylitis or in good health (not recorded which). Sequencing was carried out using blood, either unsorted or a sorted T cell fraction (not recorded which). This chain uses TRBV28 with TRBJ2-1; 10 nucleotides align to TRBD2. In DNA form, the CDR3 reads TGTGCCAGCAGTTTTTTCGACCTAGCGGGAGTCAATGAGCAGTTCTTC. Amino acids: CASSFFDLAGVNEQFF. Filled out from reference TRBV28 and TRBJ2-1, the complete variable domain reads DVKVTQSSRYLVKRTGEKVFLECVQDMDHENMFWYRQDPGLGLRLIYFSYDVKMKEKGDIPEGYSVSREKKERFSLILESASTNQTSMYLCASSFFDLAGVNEQFFGPGTRLTVL.